The entry below describes one TCR beta chain. Per the original methods: Estimates of nucleated cell counts were drawn from the amplification of reference gene primers. Using immunoSEQ multiplex PCR, the repertoire was profiled, and TCRdb retains in-frame clones only, with some absent. V, J and clone size derive from that table, while D and trimming were established from the DNA sequence. The sample records around 95,000 clones, approximately 80% being singletons. The sample belongs to a study of blood T cell repertoires in COVID-19. The V gene's germline CDR1 is SGHTA and CDR2 FQGNSA. The CDR3 is made up of 14 amino acids. With V trimmed by 4 bases and J by 14 bases, 11 bases remained unmatched.

This sequence originates from a woman in her 70s with acute or convalescent COVID-19. What was sequenced was peripheral blood. V gene TRBV7-2 combines with J gene TRBJ2-5; 12 bases agree with TRBD1. CDR3 bases: TGTGCCAGCAGCTCCCCAGCTCCGGGACAGGGGGCTTACTTC. Its translation: CASSSPAPGQGAYF.